These 15 T cell receptor beta chains came from one sample sequenced in a study of human T cells and chemical hapten exposure. Time point: pre-sensitization, week 0. Regarding treatment: therapeutic diphenylcyclopropenone sensitization with weekly scalp DPC. TCRdb re-called the RACE reads through MiXCR, storing one row per CDR3 protein. Here the sample spans about 80,000 distinct CDR3 sequences, less than 15% being singletons. The sample in question was whole blood, obtained in connection with sensitization to the hapten diphenylcyclopropenone (DPC). These TCRs come from a woman aged 45 to 65 with alopecia areata. Some clones in this sample may be carry-over from other donors' samples.

This clonotype was counted between two and nine times. This chain joins TRBV4-1 and TRBJ2-1, with D perhaps TRBD2 (5 bases). This CDR3 spans 11 amino acids. The V and J ends lost 4 bases and 13 bases respectively, with 11 bases between them. The germline V gene has CDR1 MGHRA and CDR2 YSYEKL. The CDR3 bases are TGCGCCAGCAGCCCAGGACTTTCTCAGTTCTTC. Translating it yields CASSPGLSQFF.

The chain couples TRBV5-1 to TRBJ1-1; D not resolved. CDR1 is SGHRS and CDR2 is YFSETQ in the germline V gene. V was cut by 0 bases and J by 10 bases, with 13 bases left in between. The CDR3 is made up of 13 amino acids. In nucleotides, the CDR3 is TGCGCCAGCAGCTTGGAAGGCTTCACGGGAGCTTTCTTT. It yields the protein CASSLEGFTGAFF.

The CDR3 loop reads CASSSGTGNTEAFF. The DNA of the CDR3 is TGCGCCAGCAGCTCCGGGACAGGGAACACTGAAGCTTTCTTT. This chain joins TRBV5-1 and TRBJ1-1; 8 nucleotides agree with TRBD1. The CDR3 contains 14 residues. CDR1 SGHRS and CDR2 YFSETQ come from the germline V gene. Losses at the gene ends were 3 bases for V and 1 base for J; bases not matched to a gene: 2.

Many counts were recorded for this clonotype. The rearrangement uses TRBV7-9 and TRBJ2-5; TRBD2 is a possible D gene (6 bases). V shed 3 bases and J shed 3 bases, with 14 bases lying between them. The V gene's germline CDR1 is SEHNR and CDR2 FQNEAQ (reference sequence). The CDR3 is 15 residues long. CDR3 nucleotide sequence: TGTGCCAGCAGCTTTAGGAGGGAGATGGAAGAGACCCAGTACTTC. This encodes CASSFRREMEETQYF.

A few counts support this clonotype. This chain uses TRBV29-1 with TRBJ2-7; 9 bases line up with TRBD1. CDR1 SQVTM and CDR2 ANQGSEA come from the germline V gene. This CDR3 comprises 12 residues. The V and J ends lost 7 bases and 3 bases, in that order; junction bases with no gene match: 4. The CDR3 DNA sequence: TGCAGCGCCTCGACAGGGGGCTACGAGCAGTACTTC. Protein product: CSASTGGYEQYF.

J is TRBJ2-1 and V is TRBV5-1, with TRBD2 matching over 13 bases. The V gene end was trimmed by 7 bases and the J gene end by 0 bases; junction bases not matched to a gene: 1. The germline gives CDR1 SGHRS, CDR2 YFSETQ. The CDR3 is 15 residues long. The CDR3 DNA sequence: TGCGCCAGCGGGACTAGCGGGAACTCCTACAATGAGCAGTTCTTC. Encoded protein: CASGTSGNSYNEQFF.

This clonotype was counted between two and nine times. The rearrangement links TRBV5-4 to TRBJ2-2, with TRBD1 matching 8 bases. CDR1 is SGHNT, CDR2 YYREEE, per germline (reference sequence). V was clipped by 5 bases and J by 4 bases; unmatched bases: 7. This CDR3 has 15 residues. The CDR3 region is CASSSGTGSTGELFF. DNA for the CDR3: TGTGCCAGCAGTTCCGGGACAGGATCCACCGGGGAGCTGTTTTTT.

The rearrangement uses TRBV28 and TRBJ2-2; 11 bases are shared with TRBD2. After removal of 6 bases from V and 3 bases from J, the junction contained 3 bases not matched to a gene. Germline values: CDR1 MDHEN, CDR2 SYDVKM. This CDR3 spans 15 amino acids. The CDR3 reads CASRRSGRDTGELFF. The CDR3 bases are TGTGCCAGCAGACGTAGCGGGAGGGACACCGGGGAGCTGTTTTTT.

This sequence joins TRBV7-2 and TRBJ2-4; D gene ambiguous. Germline CDR1 is SGHTA and CDR2 is FQGNSA. CDR3 size: 14 residues. Between the trimmed V and J ends, which lost 1 base and 10 bases, there was a span of 14 bases. Here the CDR3 reads CASSLEASAKIQYF. In DNA, the CDR3 is TGTGCCAGCAGCTTAGAGGCGAGCGCAAAGATTCAGTACTTC.

This clonotype turned up a few times. The rearrangement uses TRBV7-2 and TRBJ1-1; TRBD1 aligns across 7 bases. The V segment lost 5 bases and the J segment 4 bases; nucleotides outside the gene matches: 7. The V gene's germline CDR1 is SGHTA and CDR2 FQGNSA. The CDR3 is made up of 14 amino acids. CDR3 loop: CASSATGTVTEAFF. CDR3 DNA: TGTGCCAGCAGCGCGACAGGGACGGTCACTGAAGCTTTCTTT. Combining the CDR3 with reference TRBV7-2 and TRBJ1-1 gives the whole variable domain GAGVSQSPSNKVTEKGKDVELRCDPISGHTALYWYRQSLGQGLEFLIYFQGNSAPDKSGLPSDRFSAERTGGSVSTLTIQRTQQEDSAVYLCASSATGTVTEAFFGQGTRLTVV.

This clonotype occurred a few times. The gene calls are TRBV7-7 and TRBJ2-3; D uncertain. Trimming removed 5 bases from V and 1 base from J, with 16 bases in between. The CDR3 loop spans 16 amino acids. The germline CDR1 and CDR2 sequences are SSHAT and FNYEAQ (reference sequence). For the CDR3, the DNA is TGTGCCAGCAGCAGCAGCCCTTCTCCGGGCACAGATACGCAGTATTTT. This codes for CASSSSPSPGTDTQYF.

A few counts support this clonotype. This chain connects TRBV7-2 to TRBJ2-6, with D possibly matching TRBD2 (5 bases). CDR3 length equals 17 residues. V shed 1 base and J shed 0 bases, with 10 bases lying between them. Germline CDR1 and CDR2: SGHTA and FQGNSA. This chain's CDR3 is CASSLESGFSGANVLTF. The CDR3 DNA follows: TGTGCCAGCAGCTTAGAATCGGGATTCTCTGGGGCCAACGTCCTGACTTTC.

The rearrangement uses TRBV7-9 and TRBJ2-7; maybe TRBD2 (5 bases). CDR1 is SEHNR and CDR2 is FQNEAQ in the germline V gene (reference sequence). The CDR3 is 14 amino acids. Trimming pared 5 bases from V and 9 bases from J, leaving 20 bases between. The CDR3 sequence is CASSQWGEVMVQYF. DNA of the CDR3: TGTGCCAGCAGCCAGTGGGGAGAAGTAATGGTGCAGTACTTC.

This clonotype was seen ten or more times. This rearrangement joins TRBV20-1 to TRBJ1-6; 10 bases fit TRBD1. Germline CDR1 and CDR2: DFQATT and SNEGSKA (reference sequence). The CDR3 runs 13 residues. J lost 9 bases, V lost 4 bases, and 3 bases had no gene match. The CDR3 sequence: CSAIRDRGSPLHF. In DNA form, the CDR3 reads TGCAGTGCTATCCGGGACAGGGGTTCACCCCTCCACTTT.

This clonotype was seen a few times. The genes are TRBV20-1 and TRBJ2-1; D is uncertain. The V end lost 6 bases, the J end lost 7 bases, and 7 bases lay between the germline ends. There are 10 residues in the CDR3. Germline values: CDR1 DFQATT, CDR2 SNEGSKA (reference sequence). The CDR3 here is CSAEINEQFF. The CDR3 nucleotides are TGCAGTGCGGAAATAAATGAGCAGTTCTTC.